Each of the 27 T cell receptor beta chains below was sequenced from the same sample in a study of blood T cell repertoires in COVID-19. Produced via immunoSEQ multiplex PCR; TCRdb's table is partial and in-frame only. The profile covers under 50,000 clones, with approximately 85% appearing a single time and over 8.5% taken by the ten largest. The sequenced sample was peripheral blood. Receptors were obtained from a human donor in a cohort sampled during active COVID-19.

The gene calls are TRBV5-4 and TRBJ2-7, with 14 nucleotides matching TRBD2. With V trimmed by 2 bases and J by 6 bases, 4 bases remained unmatched. The CDR3 runs to 15 residues. From germline, CDR1 is SGHNT and CDR2 YYREEE (reference sequence). The CDR3 sequence: CASSLPGLAGAEQYF. The CDR3 coding sequence is TGTGCCAGCAGCTTACCGGGACTAGCGGGAGCCGAGCAGTACTTC. Filled out from reference TRBV5-4 and TRBJ2-7, the complete variable domain reads ETGVTQSPTHLIKTRGQQVTLRCSSQSGHNTVSWYQQALGQGPQFIFQYYREEENGRGNFPPRFSGLQFPNYSSELNVNALELDDSALYLCASSLPGLAGAEQYFGPGTRLTVT.

The chain has TRBV6-5 and TRBJ1-1, with D possibly being TRBD1 (5 bases). The CDR3 is 14 residues long. Germline CDR1 and CDR2: MNHEY and SVGAGI. Trimming took off 2 bases at V and 4 bases at J, with 11 bases between the two ends. CDR3 sequence (DNA): TGTGCCAGCAGTTACGGGGGGGTCATCACTGAAGCTTTCTTT. Translated: CASSYGGVITEAFF.

CDR3 protein: CASSIQGTSGINEQFF. The CDR3 coding sequence is TGTGCCAGTAGTATTCAAGGGACTAGCGGGATCAATGAGCAGTTCTTC. The V gene is TRBV19, the J gene TRBJ2-1, with 13 positions matching TRBD2. V shed 3 bases and J 6 bases; nucleotides not matched to a gene: 5. The CDR3 is 16 amino acids. The V gene's germline CDR1 is LNHDA and CDR2 SQIVND (reference sequence).

V is TRBV3-1 (or the pseudogene TRBV3-2) and J is TRBJ2-3, with 15 bases matching TRBD2. Per the germline V gene, CDR1 is LGHDT and CDR2 is YNNKEL (reference sequence). The CDR3 is 16 amino acids. V lost 4 bases and J lost 5; bases outside the gene matches: 4. CDR3 nucleotides: TGTGCCAGCAGCCCCGGGACTAGCGGGGGGCAAGATACGCAGTATTTT. This sequence encodes CASSPGTSGGQDTQYF.

The chain uses TRBV3-1 (or the pseudogene TRBV3-2) and TRBJ2-3; TRBD2 matches at 14 bases. In germline, CDR1 is LGHDT, CDR2 YNNKEL (reference sequence). The CDR3 totals 16 residues. V shed 5 bases and J 0 bases; nucleotides not matched to a gene: 1. The CDR3 nucleotides read TGTGCCAGCAGCAGACTAGCGGGGGGGAGCACAGATACGCAGTATTTT. This translates into CASSRLAGGSTDTQYF.

V and J are TRBV7-9 and TRBJ2-7, with unresolved D. Germline CDR1 SEHNR, CDR2 FQNEAQ (reference sequence). V lost 1 base and J 7 bases, leaving 17 bases between the germline ends. CDR3 size: 15 residues. The CDR3 nucleotides read TGTGCCAGCAGCTTAGGAGGTGTCACCCGGGTGGAGCAGTACTTC. It translates to CASSLGGVTRVEQYF.

The chain joins TRBV11-2 to TRBJ1-3, with D perhaps matching TRBD1 (5 bases). The CDR3 is 15 residues long. The ends were cut back, 5 bases at V and 4 bases at J, with 15 bases in the middle. CDR1 is SGHAT, CDR2 FQNNGV, per germline. The CDR3 nucleotides read TGTGCCAGCAGCCTTGGAAGTGGGGCAGGAAACACCATATATTTT. Translated: CASSLGSGAGNTIYF.

This chain uses TRBV7-9 with TRBJ2-7; TRBD1 is a possible D gene (7 bases). The V gene lost 3 bases and the J gene lost 4 bases, with 19 bases spanning the gap. The CDR3 is 16 residues long. The germline V gene encodes CDR1 SEHNR and CDR2 FQNEAQ (reference sequence). For the CDR3, the DNA is TGTGCCAGCAGCTTGGAGGGGGCCCCGCGGTATTACGAGCAGTACTTC. Protein product: CASSLEGAPRYYEQYF. Drawing the rest from reference TRBV7-9 and TRBJ2-7, the complete variable domain is DTGVSQNPRHKITKRGQNVTFRCDPISEHNRLYWYRQTLGQGPEFLTYFQNEAQLEKSRLLSDRFSAERPKGSFSTLEIQRTEQGDSAMYLCASSLEGAPRYYEQYFGPGTRLTVT.

V usage is TRBV27 and J usage is TRBJ1-1; D possibly corresponds to TRBD1 (6 bases). Per the germline V gene, CDR1 is MNHEY and CDR2 is SMNVEV (reference sequence). The CDR3 contains 14 residues. Trimming shortened V by 7 bases and J by 2 bases, and 14 bases separated the two germline ends. CDR3 residues: CASTPLTGNTEAFF. The DNA of the CDR3 is TGTGCCAGCACCCCCTTGACAGGTAACACTGAAGCTTTCTTT.

The chain uses TRBV18 and TRBJ2-5; possible D gene TRBD1, 6 bases. The germline V and J ends were trimmed by 6 bases and 2 bases, with 10 bases remaining between them. The CDR3 covers 13 residues. CDR1 is KGHSH and CDR2 is LQKENI in the germline V gene. Written as DNA, the CDR3 is TGTGCCAGCTCCCCAGGGGCTCAAGAGACCCAGTACTTC. Amino acid sequence: CASSPGAQETQYF.

This clone showed up just a few times. The V gene is TRBV11-2, the J gene TRBJ1-2; 10 bases are a match to TRBD1. There are 17 residues in the CDR3. The V gene's germline CDR1 is SGHAT and CDR2 FQNNGV. Unmatched junction bases numbered 9, after V lost 0 bases and J lost 5 bases. The CDR3: CASSLETGGFLVYGYTF. As DNA, the CDR3 is TGTGCCAGCAGCTTAGAGACAGGGGGCTTCTTGGTTTATGGCTACACCTTC.

The chain recombines TRBV5-6 with TRBJ2-5, with D possibly being TRBD2 (6 bases). The CDR3 is 13 residues long. Trimming left V 5 bases short and J 5 bases short, with 13 bases between. From germline, CDR1 is SGHDT and CDR2 YYEEEE. In nucleotides, the CDR3 is TGTGCCAGCAGATCTTCTAGCGTGGAGACCCAGTACTTC. This translates into CASRSSSVETQYF.

The V and J genes are TRBV3-1 (or the pseudogene TRBV3-2) and TRBJ1-1; 9 positions match TRBD1. CDR1 and CDR2 (germline): LGHDT, YNNKEL (reference sequence). This CDR3 has 16 amino acids. The ends lost 4 bases at V and 3 bases at J; junction bases unmatched: 9. As DNA, the CDR3 is TGTGCCAGCAGCCCGACAGGGGGGCCGGGGGACACTGAAGCTTTCTTT. It codes for CASSPTGGPGDTEAFF.

This sequence joins TRBV7-2 and TRBJ1-2; 7 positions match TRBD1. V lost 11 bases to trimming and J lost 0 bases; unmatched junction nucleotides: 12. Germline V gene sequence: CDR1 SGHTA, CDR2 FQGNSA. The CDR3 is 15 residues long. CDR3 amino acids: CAATPDRNPNYGYTF. The CDR3 coding sequence is TGTGCCGCTACCCCGGACAGGAACCCTAACTATGGCTACACCTTC.

Note on this clone: Other DNA sequences in this sample translate to the same CDR3. This chain links TRBV3-1 (or the pseudogene TRBV3-2) with TRBJ2-7; a possible D gene is TRBD2 (6 bases). The CDR3 extends over 12 amino acids. V lost 3 bases to trimming and J lost 6 bases, with 9 bases between them. Germline CDR1 is LGHDT and CDR2 is YNNKEL (reference sequence). The CDR3 DNA sequence: TGTGCCAGCAGCCAGGGAGGAGGCGAGCAGTACTTC. Encoded protein: CASSQGGGEQYF.

The CDR3 sequence: CASSQQGLSYGYTF. The CDR3 DNA is TGTGCCAGCAGCCAACAGGGACTTTCATATGGCTACACCTTC. This rearrangement joins TRBV3-1 (or the pseudogene TRBV3-2) to TRBJ1-2; a weak D match, TRBD1 (5 bases). Deletions cut 2 bases from V and 5 bases from J, with 12 bases between. Germline V gene lookup returns CDR1 LGHDT and CDR2 YNNKEL (reference sequence). This CDR3 comprises 14 residues.

This clone was detected once. The genes are TRBV29-1 and TRBJ2-1, with TRBD2 identical over 10 bases. After removal of 4 bases from V and 12 bases from J, the junction contained 9 bases not matched to a gene. Germline V CDR1 and CDR2: SQVTM, ANQGSEA. The length of the CDR3 is 13 residues. For the CDR3, the DNA is TGCAGCGTTGTAGAGCGGGGGGGATCAGGGCAGTTCTTC. It yields the protein CSVVERGGSGQFF.

This clone was found once. This CDR3 reads CASSPTLAGAHEQYF. The CDR3 DNA follows: TGTGCCAGCAGCCCGACACTAGCGGGAGCCCACGAGCAGTACTTC. The chain couples TRBV14 to TRBJ2-7; TRBD2 matches 11 bases. Trimming removed 4 bases from V and 5 bases from J; junction bases left unmatched: 7. Germline CDR1 is SGHDN and CDR2 is FVKESK. The CDR3 is made up of 15 amino acids.

The J gene is TRBJ1-3, the V gene TRBV18, with 11 bases identical to TRBD1. V dropped 5 bases and J dropped 0; count of bases not matched to a gene: 3. The length of the CDR3 is 16 residues. Germline assignment: CDR1 KGHSH and CDR2 LQKENI. CDR3 residues: CASSGQGAISGNTIYF. DNA of the CDR3: TGTGCCAGCTCAGGACAGGGGGCGATCTCTGGAAACACCATATATTTT.

J is TRBJ1-3 and V is TRBV12-3 or TRBV12-4; D perhaps matches TRBD1 (5 bases). With 3 bases removed from V and 8 bases from J, the gap between germline ends came to 11 bases. The CDR3 is 13 amino acids. This CDR3 is CASSLSGGDTIYF. The CDR3 DNA reads TGTGCCAGCAGTTTGTCCGGGGGGGACACCATATATTTT.

The sample holds one count of this clone. The genes are TRBV6-6 and TRBJ1-2; TRBD1 agrees at 8 bases. V lost 7 bases and J lost 4; bases outside the gene matches: 5. The length of the CDR3 is 13 residues. Germline V gene sequence: CDR1 MNHNY, CDR2 SVGAGI (reference sequence). The CDR3 DNA reads TGTGCCAGCATAACAGGGGGGGCCTATGGCTACACCTTC. Protein sequence: CASITGGAYGYTF.

The rearrangement joins TRBV12-3 or TRBV12-4 to TRBJ1-1; D unresolved. This CDR3 region has 11 residues. V lost 4 bases and J lost 8, with 8 bases in between. CDR3 DNA sequence: TGTGCCAGCAGTTCCAGGAGGGAAGCTTTCTTT. Encoded protein: CASSSRREAFF.

CDR3 region: CASSQRSGDAFF. The CDR3 DNA reads as TGTGCCAGCAGCCAAAGGTCGGGGGACGCTTTCTTT. The V and J genes are TRBV3-1 (or the pseudogene TRBV3-2) and TRBJ1-1, with a weak D call TRBD1 (5 bases). V lost 2 bases and J lost 11, with 12 bases in between. The CDR3 is made up of 12 amino acids. Germline V CDR1 and CDR2: LGHDT, YNNKEL (reference sequence).

The rearrangement joins TRBV6-6 to TRBJ1-5; 9 bases fit TRBD1. V dropped 5 bases and J dropped 1; count of bases not matched to a gene: 3. Germline loops: CDR1 MNHNY, CDR2 SVGAGI (reference sequence). This CDR3 region has 15 residues. CDR3 amino acids: CASSPGQGSNQPQHF. Here the CDR3 DNA reads TGTGCCAGCAGTCCGGGACAGGGAAGCAATCAGCCCCAGCATTTT.

The chain couples TRBV18 to TRBJ1-6; TRBD1 matches 9 bases. The germline gives CDR1 KGHSH, CDR2 LQKENI. Losses at the gene ends were 5 bases for V and 7 bases for J; bases not matched to a gene: 3. The CDR3 sequence is 14 residues long. The CDR3 DNA is TGTGCCAGCTCATTGGGACAGGGAAATTCACCCCTCCACTTT. This encodes CASSLGQGNSPLHF.

V and J are TRBV30 and TRBJ1-1, with D uncertain. From germline, CDR1 is GTSNPN and CDR2 SVGIG (reference sequence). The CDR3 consists of 13 residues. V gave up 3 bases and J gave up 1 base, with 9 bases separating them. CDR3 coding DNA: TGTGCCTGGAGCGGACTGCCGAACACTGAAGCTTTCTTT. Translated: CAWSGLPNTEAFF.

The chain uses TRBV7-2 and TRBJ2-1; TRBD1 is a possible D gene (5 bases). Trimming took off 1 base at V and 4 bases at J, with 8 bases between the two ends. The CDR3 length is 14 residues. Germline values: CDR1 SGHTA, CDR2 FQGNSA. The DNA of the CDR3 is TGTGCCAGCAGCTTAGAAGGACATTACAATGAGCAGTTCTTC. Translated: CASSLEGHYNEQFF.